The TCR beta chain under discussion was sequenced for a study of blood T cell repertoires in COVID-19. Germline V gives CDR1 GTSNPN, CDR2 SVGIG (reference sequence). This CDR3 comprises 13 residues. The junction had 2 bases not matched to a gene; V was cut back by 5 bases and J by 1 base. Only in-frame clones appear in the TCRdb table, and some are missing; sequencing was by immunoSEQ multiplex PCR. The sample consists of 500,000 to 600,000 clones, roughly 91% of them appearing once. The origin of this receptor is a woman between 45 and 65 years old with COVID-19, enrolled during active disease. The J gene is TRBJ2-3, the V gene TRBV30; 8 nucleotides agree with TRBD1. Source material: peripheral blood. In nucleotides, the CDR3 is TGTGCCTGGTCGACAGGGGGCACAGATACGCAGTATTTT. Protein sequence: CAWSTGGTDTQYF.